This T cell receptor (beta chain) was profiled in a study of CXCR3-negative and CXCR3-positive naive CD8 T cells. Comment on this clonotype: What it binds is not known.

Study-level findings and limits: Hydrophobicity was higher for TRB CDR3s found in CXCR3-positive naive cells than in CXCR3-negative naive cells.

Carrying UMI labels, the TRB cDNA libraries were prepared through 5' RACE. For each CDR3 protein, TCRdb gives one entry from its re-call of the 5' RACE reads, without DNA. This repertoire includes around 110,000 distinct CDR3 sequences. The TCR sequence derives from a human donor in good health. Some clones in this sample may be carry-over from other donors' samples. Input material: naive CXCR3+ CD8+ T cells from blood. Subset given: CD45RO-CCR7+CD27+CD95- naive CD8+ T cells expressing CXCR3 (TNR3+).

The CDR3 protein is CASSYSRQGPTEAFF. The V gene is TRBV7-9, the J gene TRBJ1-1; there is no DNA to check the TCRdb D call of TRBD1. The CDR3 length is 15 residues. The V gene's germline CDR1 is SEHNR and CDR2 FQNEAQ (reference sequence).